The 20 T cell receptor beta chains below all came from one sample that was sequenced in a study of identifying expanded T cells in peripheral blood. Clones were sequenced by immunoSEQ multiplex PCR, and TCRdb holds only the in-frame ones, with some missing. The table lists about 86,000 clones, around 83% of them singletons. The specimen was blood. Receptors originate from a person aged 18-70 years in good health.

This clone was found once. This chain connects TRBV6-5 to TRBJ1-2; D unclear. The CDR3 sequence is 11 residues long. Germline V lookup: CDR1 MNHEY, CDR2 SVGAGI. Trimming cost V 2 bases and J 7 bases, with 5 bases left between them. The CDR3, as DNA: TGTGCCAGCAGTTACCTGGGTGGCTACACCTTC. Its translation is CASSYLGGYTF.

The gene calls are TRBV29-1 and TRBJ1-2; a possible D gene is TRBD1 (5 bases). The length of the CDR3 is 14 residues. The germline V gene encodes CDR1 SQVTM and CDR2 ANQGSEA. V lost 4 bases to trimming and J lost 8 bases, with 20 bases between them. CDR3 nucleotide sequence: TGCAGCGTTGGAGGGAGAGGGACCCCAGAGGGCTACACCTTC. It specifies CSVGGRGTPEGYTF.

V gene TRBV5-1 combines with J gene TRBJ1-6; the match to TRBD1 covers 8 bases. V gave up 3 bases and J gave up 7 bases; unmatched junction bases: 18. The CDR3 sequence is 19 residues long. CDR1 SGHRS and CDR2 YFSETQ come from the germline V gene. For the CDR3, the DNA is TGCGCCAGCAGCTCCCGGGACAGGCTCTCGCAAATTAGGAATTCACCCCTCCACTTT. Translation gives CASSSRDRLSQIRNSPLHF.

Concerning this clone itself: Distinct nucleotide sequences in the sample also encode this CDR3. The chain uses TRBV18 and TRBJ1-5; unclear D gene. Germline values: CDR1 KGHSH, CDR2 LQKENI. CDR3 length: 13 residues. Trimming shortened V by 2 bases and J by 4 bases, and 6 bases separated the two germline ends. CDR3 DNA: TGTGCCAGCTCACCAGGAAGTAATCAGCCCCAGCATTTT. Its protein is CASSPGSNQPQHF.

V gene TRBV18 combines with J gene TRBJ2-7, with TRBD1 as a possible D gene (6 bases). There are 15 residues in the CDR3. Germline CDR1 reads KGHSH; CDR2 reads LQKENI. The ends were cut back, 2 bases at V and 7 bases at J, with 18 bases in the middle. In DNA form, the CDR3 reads TGTGCCAGCTCACCAAATGAGGGACACCTCACTGAGCAGTACTTC. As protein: CASSPNEGHLTEQYF.

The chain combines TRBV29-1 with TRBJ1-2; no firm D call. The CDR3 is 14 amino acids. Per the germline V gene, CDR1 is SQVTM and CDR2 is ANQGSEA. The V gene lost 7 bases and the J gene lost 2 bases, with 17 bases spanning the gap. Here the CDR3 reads CSAVGWGGNYGYTF. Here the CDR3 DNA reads TGCAGCGCTGTCGGATGGGGAGGCAACTATGGCTACACCTTC.

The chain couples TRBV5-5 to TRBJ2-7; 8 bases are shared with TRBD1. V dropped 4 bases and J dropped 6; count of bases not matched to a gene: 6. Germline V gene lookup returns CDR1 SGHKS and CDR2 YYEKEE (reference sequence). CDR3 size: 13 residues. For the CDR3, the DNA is TGTGCCAGCAGCATGACAGGGGAACCCGAGCAGTACTTC. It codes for CASSMTGEPEQYF.

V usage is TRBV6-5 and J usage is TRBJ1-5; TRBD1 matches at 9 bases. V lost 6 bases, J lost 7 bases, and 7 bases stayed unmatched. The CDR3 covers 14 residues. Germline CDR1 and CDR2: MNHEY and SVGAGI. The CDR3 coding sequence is TGTGCCAGCAGCATAGACAGGGGGGGACAGCCCCAGCATTTT. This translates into CASSIDRGGQPQHF.

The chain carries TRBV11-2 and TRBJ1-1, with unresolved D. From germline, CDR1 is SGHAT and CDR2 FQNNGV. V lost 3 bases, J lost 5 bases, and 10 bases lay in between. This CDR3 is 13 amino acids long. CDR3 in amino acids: CASSLGMGTEAFF. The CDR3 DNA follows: TGTGCCAGCAGCTTGGGAATGGGGACTGAAGCTTTCTTT. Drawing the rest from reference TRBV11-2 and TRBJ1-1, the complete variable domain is EAGVAQSPRYKIIEKRQSVAFWCNPISGHATLYWYQQILGQGPKLLIQFQNNGVVDDSQLPKDRFSAERLKGVDSTLKIQPAKLEDSAVYLCASSLGMGTEAFFGQGTRLTVV.

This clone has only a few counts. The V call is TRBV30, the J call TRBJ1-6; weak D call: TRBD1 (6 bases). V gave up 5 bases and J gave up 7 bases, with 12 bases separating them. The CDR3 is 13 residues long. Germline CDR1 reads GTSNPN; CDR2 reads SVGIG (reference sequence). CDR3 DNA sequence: TGTGCCTGGGCAGGGGTAGCAAATTCACCCCTCCACTTT. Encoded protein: CAWAGVANSPLHF.

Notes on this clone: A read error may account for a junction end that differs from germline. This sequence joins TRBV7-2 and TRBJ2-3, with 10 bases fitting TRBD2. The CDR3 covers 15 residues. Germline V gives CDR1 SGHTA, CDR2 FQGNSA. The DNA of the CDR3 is TGTGCCAGCAGGTTAGCGGGGGGAAGCACAGATACGCAGTATTTT. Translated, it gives CASRLAGGSTDTQYF.

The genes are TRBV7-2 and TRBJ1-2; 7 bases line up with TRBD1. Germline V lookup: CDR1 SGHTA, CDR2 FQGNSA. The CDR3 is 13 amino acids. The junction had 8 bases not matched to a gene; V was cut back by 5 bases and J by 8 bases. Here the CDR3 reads CASSAHRGDGYTF. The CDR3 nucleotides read TGTGCCAGCAGCGCCCACAGGGGAGACGGCTACACCTTC.

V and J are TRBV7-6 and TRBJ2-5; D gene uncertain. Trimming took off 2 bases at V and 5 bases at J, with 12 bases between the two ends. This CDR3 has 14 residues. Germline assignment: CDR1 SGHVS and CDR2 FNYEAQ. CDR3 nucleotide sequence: TGTGCCAGCAGCTTAACGAGTAGTTGGGAGACCCAGTACTTC. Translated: CASSLTSSWETQYF.

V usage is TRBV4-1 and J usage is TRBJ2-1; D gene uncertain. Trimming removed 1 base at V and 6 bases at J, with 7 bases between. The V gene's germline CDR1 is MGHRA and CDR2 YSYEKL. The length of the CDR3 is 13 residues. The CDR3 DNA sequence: TGCGCCAGCAGCCAAGGAGGATCCAATGAGCAGTTCTTC. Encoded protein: CASSQGGSNEQFF.

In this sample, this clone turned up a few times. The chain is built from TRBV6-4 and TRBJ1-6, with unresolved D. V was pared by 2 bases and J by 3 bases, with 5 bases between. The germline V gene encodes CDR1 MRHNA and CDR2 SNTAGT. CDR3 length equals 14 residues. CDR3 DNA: TGTGCCAGCAGTGACAGGAGCTATAATTCACCCCTCCACTTT. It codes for CASSDRSYNSPLHF.

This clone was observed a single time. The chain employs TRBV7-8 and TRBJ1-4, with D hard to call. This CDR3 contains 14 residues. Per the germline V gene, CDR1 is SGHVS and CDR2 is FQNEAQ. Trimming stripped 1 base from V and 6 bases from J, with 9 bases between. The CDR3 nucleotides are TGTGCCAGCAGCTTAGGCGGCGCCTATGAAAAACTGTTTTTT. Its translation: CASSLGGAYEKLFF.

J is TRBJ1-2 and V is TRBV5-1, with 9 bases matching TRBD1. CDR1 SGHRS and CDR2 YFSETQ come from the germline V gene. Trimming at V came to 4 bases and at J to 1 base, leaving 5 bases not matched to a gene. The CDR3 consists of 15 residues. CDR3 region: CASSTTGGSNYGYTF. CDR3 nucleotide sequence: TGCGCCAGCAGCACCACAGGGGGCAGTAACTATGGCTACACCTTC.

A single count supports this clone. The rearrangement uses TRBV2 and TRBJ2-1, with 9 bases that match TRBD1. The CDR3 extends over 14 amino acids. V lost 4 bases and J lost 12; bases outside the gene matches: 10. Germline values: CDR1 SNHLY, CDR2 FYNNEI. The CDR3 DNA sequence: TGTGCCAGCAGTGGACAGGGGGGCCTACAGGGGCAGTTCTTC. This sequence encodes CASSGQGGLQGQFF.

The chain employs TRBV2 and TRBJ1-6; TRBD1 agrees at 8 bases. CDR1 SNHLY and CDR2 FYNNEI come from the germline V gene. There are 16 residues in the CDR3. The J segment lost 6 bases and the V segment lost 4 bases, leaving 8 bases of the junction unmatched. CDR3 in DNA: TGTGCCAGCAGTGGGGGGACAGGCCTAAGTAATTCACCCCTCCACTTT. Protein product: CASSGGTGLSNSPLHF.

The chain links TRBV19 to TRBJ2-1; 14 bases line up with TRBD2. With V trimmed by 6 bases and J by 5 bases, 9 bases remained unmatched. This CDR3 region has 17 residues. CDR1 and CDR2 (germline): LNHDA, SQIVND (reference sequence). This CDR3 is CASRRLLTSGGDNEQFF. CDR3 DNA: TGTGCCAGTAGACGACTGTTGACTAGCGGGGGGGACAATGAGCAGTTCTTC.